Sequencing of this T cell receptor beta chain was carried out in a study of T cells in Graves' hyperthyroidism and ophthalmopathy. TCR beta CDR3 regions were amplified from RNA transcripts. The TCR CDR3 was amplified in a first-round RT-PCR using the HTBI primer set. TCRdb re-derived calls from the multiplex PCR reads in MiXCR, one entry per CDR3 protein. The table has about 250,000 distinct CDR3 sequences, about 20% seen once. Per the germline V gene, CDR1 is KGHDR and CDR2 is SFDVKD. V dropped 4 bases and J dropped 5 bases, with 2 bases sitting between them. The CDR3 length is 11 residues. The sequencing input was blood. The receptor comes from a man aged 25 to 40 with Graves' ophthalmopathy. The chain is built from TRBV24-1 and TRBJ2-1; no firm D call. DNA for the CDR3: TGTGCCACCAGTGACAACAATGAGCAGTTCTTC. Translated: CATSDNNEQFF.